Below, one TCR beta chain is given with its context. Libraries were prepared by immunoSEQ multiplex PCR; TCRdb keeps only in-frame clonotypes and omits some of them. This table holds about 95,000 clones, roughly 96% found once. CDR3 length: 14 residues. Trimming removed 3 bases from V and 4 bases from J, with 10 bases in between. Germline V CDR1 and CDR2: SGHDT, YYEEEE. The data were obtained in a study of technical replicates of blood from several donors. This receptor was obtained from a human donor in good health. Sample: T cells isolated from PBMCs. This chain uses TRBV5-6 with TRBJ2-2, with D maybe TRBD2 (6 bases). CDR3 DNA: TGTGCCAGCAGCTCGGGACTGCCCACCGGGGAGCTGTTTTTT. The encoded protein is CASSSGLPTGELFF.